The 13 T cell receptor beta chains presented below share a single source sample, sequenced in a study of blood T cell repertoires in COVID-19. TCRdb's copy holds only in-frame clones and misses some; the assay was immunoSEQ multiplex PCR. Counted here are roughly 280,000 clones, roughly 86% occurring once; the ten biggest clones make up around 11%. Sequenced input: peripheral blood. Receptor source: a woman in her 30s with COVID-19, enrolled during active disease.

The CDR3 nucleotides read TGTGCCAGCAGCCGCCCGCCAGGGGCTAATCAGCCCCAGCATTTT. It codes for CASSRPPGANQPQHF. The J gene is TRBJ1-5, the V gene TRBV28; a possible D gene is TRBD1 (6 bases). The ends were cut back, 6 bases at V and 4 bases at J, with 16 bases in the middle. CDR3 length: 15 residues. Germline-derived CDR1 and CDR2 are MDHEN and SYDVKM.

This clone showed up just a few times. The V call is TRBV10-3, the J call TRBJ2-7; D is perhaps TRBD1 (7 bases). The ends were cut back, 7 bases at V and 5 bases at J, with 12 bases in the middle. The CDR3 is 12 amino acids. The germline CDR1 and CDR2 sequences are ENHRY and SYGVKD. The CDR3 region has the DNA TGTGCCATCATGACAGGGAGGAACGAGCAGTACTTC. Translating gives CAIMTGRNEQYF.

J is TRBJ2-5 and V is TRBV18; perhaps TRBD2 as D (5 bases). Germline lookup yields CDR1 KGHSH and CDR2 LQKENI. The V gene lost 2 bases and the J gene lost 5 bases, with 12 bases spanning the gap. CDR3 length: 14 residues. The CDR3 region has the DNA TGTGCCAGCTCACCAGCGGGTGGCTCGGAGACCCAGTACTTC. As protein: CASSPAGGSETQYF.

The chain employs TRBV11-2 and TRBJ2-3; 10 bases agree with TRBD2. V lost 1 base and J lost 4; bases outside the gene matches: 8. The CDR3 totals 17 residues. Germline-derived CDR1 and CDR2 are SGHAT and FQNNGV. The CDR3 DNA is TGTGCCAGCAGCTTAGGGACTAGCGGTTGGGGGGCAGATACGCAGTATTTT. This sequence encodes CASSLGTSGWGADTQYF.

The chain couples TRBV4-1 to TRBJ2-5; 10 bases map to TRBD2. Trimming at V came to 2 bases and at J to 5 bases, leaving 8 bases not matched to a gene. This CDR3 region has 16 residues. The germline V gene has CDR1 MGHRA and CDR2 YSYEKL. CDR3 residues: CASSQSLAGERETQYF. DNA for the CDR3: TGCGCCAGCAGCCAAAGTCTAGCGGGAGAGAGGGAGACCCAGTACTTC.

The chain carries TRBV19 and TRBJ2-1, with 9 bases identical to TRBD1. The CDR3 sequence is 15 residues long. The V gene's germline CDR1 is LNHDA and CDR2 SQIVND (reference sequence). V lost 5 bases to trimming and J lost 3 bases; unmatched junction nucleotides: 5. The CDR3 DNA reads TGTGCCAGTAGTTCACAGGGGGCATACTACAATGAGCAGTTCTTC. Its protein product is CASSSQGAYYNEQFF.

This sequence joins TRBV11-2 and TRBJ2-2, with 9 positions matching TRBD1. The CDR3 extends over 16 amino acids. Trimming took 3 bases from V and 4 from J; bases not matched to a gene: 6. From germline, CDR1 is SGHAT and CDR2 FQNNGV. The CDR3, as DNA: TGTGCCAGCAGCTTCTGGACAGGGGCCTCCACCGGGGAGCTGTTTTTT. It codes for CASSFWTGASTGELFF.

The genes are TRBV24-1 and TRBJ2-5, with TRBD2 matching over 13 bases. Germline V gives CDR1 KGHDR, CDR2 SFDVKD. Losses at the gene ends were 2 bases for V and 7 bases for J; bases not matched to a gene: 9. The length of the CDR3 is 17 residues. Here the CDR3 DNA reads TGTGCCACCAGTGATTCAGGGACTAGCGGGACCTCTCTGACCCAGTACTTC. Its protein is CATSDSGTSGTSLTQYF.

The chain carries TRBV24-1 and TRBJ2-7; 9 bases map to TRBD2. J was trimmed by 4 bases and V by 4 bases; bases with no gene match: 10. The CDR3 extends over 16 amino acids. In germline, CDR1 is KGHDR, CDR2 SFDVKD. This CDR3 is CATSDSSGTSRYEQYF. The CDR3, as DNA: TGTGCCACCAGTGACTCCTCCGGGACTAGCAGGTACGAGCAGTACTTC.

V and J are TRBV18 and TRBJ2-5, with 9 bases aligning to TRBD1. The CDR3 has 14 amino acids. J gave up 6 bases and V 6 bases, and 8 bases lay outside the gene matches. Germline-derived CDR1 and CDR2 are KGHSH and LQKENI. CDR3 residues: CASSTGTGRQTQYF. CDR3 nucleotide sequence: TGTGCCAGCTCTACCGGGACAGGGAGGCAGACCCAGTACTTC.

The V call is TRBV30, the J call TRBJ2-7; D is ambiguous. Deletions cut 0 bases from V and 8 bases from J, with 17 bases between. Germline lookup yields CDR1 GTSNPN and CDR2 SVGIG (reference sequence). This CDR3 comprises 14 residues. CDR3 coding DNA: TGTGCCTGGAGTGTGAGACTCGGAAACCCTCAGCAGTACTTC. Translated, it gives CAWSVRLGNPQQYF.

This chain uses TRBV7-2 with TRBJ2-7; the D is unclear. This CDR3 contains 12 residues. V lost 0 bases and J lost 7, with 7 bases in between. The germline V gene encodes CDR1 SGHTA and CDR2 FQGNSA. Here the CDR3 DNA reads TGTGCCAGCAGCTTAGCGAGGCATGAGCAGTACTTC. Protein sequence: CASSLARHEQYF.

The chain combines TRBV28 with TRBJ2-7, with a possible D match to TRBD2 (5 bases). The germline gives CDR1 MDHEN, CDR2 SYDVKM. CDR3 length: 14 amino acids. V gave up 2 bases and J gave up 0 bases, with 8 bases separating them. The CDR3 protein is CASSLGLTSYEQYF. CDR3 coding DNA: TGTGCCAGCAGTTTAGGACTTACCTCCTACGAGCAGTACTTC.